Below, one T cell receptor (beta chain) is given with its context. No cognate antigen has been identified for it. Nothing much larger sits one base from this clone, and base qualities are not available. Libraries were built with the immunoSEQ multiplex PCR assay. TCRdb obtained this table from immuneACCESS and retained in-frame rearrangements with V and J assigned. These tables miss some clones; where compared with another copy, unresolved V genes account for less than half of the shortfall, and the remainder is unexplained. A total of tens of thousands of clones appear in this sample, approximately 90% of them only once. The ten biggest clones cover 2.5% to 3% of the sample. The sample belongs to a study of T cell changes during pregnancy in multiple sclerosis (dated 2019 in TCRdb). Turning to the overall study: The study examined how the T cell repertoire changed over the course of pregnancy in women with multiple sclerosis.

Here V drops 5 bases and J drops 1 base, and the junction holds 2 bases not matched to any gene. CDR1 is given as SGHRS and CDR2 as YFSETQ, both from the germline V gene. The cysteine opens and the phenylalanine closes a CDR3 of 13 amino acids. Only CDR3 DNA is held: 39 bases, read in frame from base 1. The TCR originated in a female donor with multiple sclerosis, enrolled in a pregnancy study. The sample in question was peripheral blood, obtained in the first trimester of pregnancy. The sequence links TRBV5-1 to TRBJ2-7, and TRBD2 aligns with 8 junction nucleotides. The CDR3 sequence is CASRLAESYEQYF. The DNA is TGCGCCAGCAGACTAGCGGAGTCCTACGAGCAGTACTTC.